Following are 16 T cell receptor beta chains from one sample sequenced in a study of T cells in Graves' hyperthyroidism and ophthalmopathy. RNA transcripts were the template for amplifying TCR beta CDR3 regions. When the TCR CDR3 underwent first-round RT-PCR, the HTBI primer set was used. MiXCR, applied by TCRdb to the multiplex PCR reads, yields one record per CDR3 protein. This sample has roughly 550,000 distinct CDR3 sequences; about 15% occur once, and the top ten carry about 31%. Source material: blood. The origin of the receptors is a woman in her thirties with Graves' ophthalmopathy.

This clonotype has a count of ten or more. The CDR3 nucleotides read TGCAGTGCTAGAGTAACGGAGCCCCCCTACGAGCAGTACTTC. Residues: CSARVTEPPYEQYF. V usage is TRBV20-1 and J usage is TRBJ2-7; no clear D. Between the trimmed V and J ends, which lost 1 base and 2 bases, there was a span of 12 bases. From germline, CDR1 is DFQATT and CDR2 SNEGSKA (reference sequence). The CDR3 consists of 14 residues.

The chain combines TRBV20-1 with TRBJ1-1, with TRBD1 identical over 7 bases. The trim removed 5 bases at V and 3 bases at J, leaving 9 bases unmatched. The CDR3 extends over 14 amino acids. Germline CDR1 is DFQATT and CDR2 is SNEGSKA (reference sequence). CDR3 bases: TGCAGTGCTGTACGGTCAGGGGGGGACACTGAAGCTTTCTTT. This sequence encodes CSAVRSGGDTEAFF.

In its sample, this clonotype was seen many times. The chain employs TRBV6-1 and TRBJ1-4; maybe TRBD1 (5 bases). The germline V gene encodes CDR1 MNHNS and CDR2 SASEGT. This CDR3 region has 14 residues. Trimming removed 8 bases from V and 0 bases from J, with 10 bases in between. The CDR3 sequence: CASSRQSTNEKLFF. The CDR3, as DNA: TGTGCCAGCTCACGACAGTCAACTAATGAAAAACTGTTTTTT.

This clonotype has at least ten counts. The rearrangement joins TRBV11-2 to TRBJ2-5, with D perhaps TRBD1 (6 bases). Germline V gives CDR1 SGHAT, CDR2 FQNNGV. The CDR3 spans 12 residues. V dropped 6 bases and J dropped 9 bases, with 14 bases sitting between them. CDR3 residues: CASSFSGVPQYF. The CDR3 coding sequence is TGTGCCAGCAGTTTCTCAGGGGTGCCCCAGTACTTC.

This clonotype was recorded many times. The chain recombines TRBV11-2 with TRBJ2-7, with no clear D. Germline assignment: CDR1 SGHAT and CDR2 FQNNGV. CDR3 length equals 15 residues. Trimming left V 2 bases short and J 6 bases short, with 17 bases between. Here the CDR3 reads CASSLRPHGFGEQYF. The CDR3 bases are TGTGCCAGCAGCTTAAGACCCCACGGGTTCGGCGAGCAGTACTTC.

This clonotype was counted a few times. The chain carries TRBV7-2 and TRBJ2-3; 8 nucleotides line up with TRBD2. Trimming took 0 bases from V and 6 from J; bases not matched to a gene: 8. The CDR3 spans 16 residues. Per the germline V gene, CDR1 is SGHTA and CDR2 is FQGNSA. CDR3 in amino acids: CASSLAGRGGGDTQYF. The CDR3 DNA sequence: TGTGCCAGCAGCTTAGCGGGGAGGGGCGGGGGGGATACGCAGTATTTT.

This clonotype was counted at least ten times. The CDR3 nucleotides read TGTGCCAGCAGCTTAATAAGCGGGGCCACGCCCTACGAGCAGTACTTC. Residues: CASSLISGATPYEQYF. This sequence joins TRBV7-2 and TRBJ2-7; 7 nucleotides agree with TRBD2. CDR1 and CDR2 (germline): SGHTA, FQGNSA. Losses at the gene ends were 2 bases for V and 2 bases for J; bases not matched to a gene: 9. This CDR3 contains 16 residues.

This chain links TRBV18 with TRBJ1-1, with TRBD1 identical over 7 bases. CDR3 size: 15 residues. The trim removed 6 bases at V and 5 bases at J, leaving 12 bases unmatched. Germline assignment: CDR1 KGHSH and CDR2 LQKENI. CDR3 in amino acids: CASSFLGGGETEAFF. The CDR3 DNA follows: TGTGCCAGCTCCTTTCTAGGGGGCGGGGAAACTGAAGCTTTCTTT.

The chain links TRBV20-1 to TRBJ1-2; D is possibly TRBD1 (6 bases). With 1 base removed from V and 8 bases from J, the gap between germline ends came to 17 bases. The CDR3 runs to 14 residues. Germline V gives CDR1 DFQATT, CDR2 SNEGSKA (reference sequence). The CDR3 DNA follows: TGCAGTGCTAGAGTTCGGGGGCGCACTGGGGGCTACACCTTC. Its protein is CSARVRGRTGGYTF.

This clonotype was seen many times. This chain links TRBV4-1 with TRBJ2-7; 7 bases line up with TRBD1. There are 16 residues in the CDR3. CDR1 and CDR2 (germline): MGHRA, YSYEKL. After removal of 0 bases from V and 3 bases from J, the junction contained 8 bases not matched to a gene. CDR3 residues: CASSQEMTGYRYEQYF. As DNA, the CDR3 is TGCGCCAGCAGCCAAGAAATGACAGGGTATCGCTACGAGCAGTACTTC.

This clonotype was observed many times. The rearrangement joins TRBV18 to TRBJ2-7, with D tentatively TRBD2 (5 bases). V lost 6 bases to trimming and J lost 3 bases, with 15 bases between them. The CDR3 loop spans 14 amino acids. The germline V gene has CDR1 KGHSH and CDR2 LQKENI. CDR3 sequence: CASSQEFGDYEQYF. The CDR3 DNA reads TGTGCCAGCTCCCAAGAGTTCGGGGACTACGAGCAGTACTTC.

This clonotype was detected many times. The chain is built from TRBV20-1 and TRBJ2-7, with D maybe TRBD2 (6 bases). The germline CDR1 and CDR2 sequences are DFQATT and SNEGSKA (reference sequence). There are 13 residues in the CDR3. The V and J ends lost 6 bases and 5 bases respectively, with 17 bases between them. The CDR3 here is CSAPVGEVDEQYF. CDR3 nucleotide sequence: TGCAGTGCCCCCGTTGGGGAGGTAGACGAGCAGTACTTC.

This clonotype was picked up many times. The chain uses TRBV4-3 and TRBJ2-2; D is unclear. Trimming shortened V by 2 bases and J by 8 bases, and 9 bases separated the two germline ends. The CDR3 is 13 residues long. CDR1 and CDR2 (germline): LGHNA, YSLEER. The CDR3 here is CASSQIGLGELFF. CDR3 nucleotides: TGCGCCAGCAGCCAAATAGGCCTGGGGGAGCTGTTTTTT.

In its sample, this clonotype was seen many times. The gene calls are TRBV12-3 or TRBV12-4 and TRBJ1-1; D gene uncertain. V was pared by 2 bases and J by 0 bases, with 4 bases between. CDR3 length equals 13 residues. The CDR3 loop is CASSLIMNTEAFF. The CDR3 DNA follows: TGTGCCAGCAGTTTAATTATGAACACTGAAGCTTTCTTT.

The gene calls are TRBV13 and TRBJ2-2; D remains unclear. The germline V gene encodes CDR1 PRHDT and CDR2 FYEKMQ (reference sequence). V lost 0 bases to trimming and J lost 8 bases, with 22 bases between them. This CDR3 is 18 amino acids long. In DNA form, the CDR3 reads TGTGCCAGCAGCTTAGGCCCGATCCCCCCGGCTCCCGAGGGGGAGCTGTTTTTT. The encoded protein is CASSLGPIPPAPEGELFF.

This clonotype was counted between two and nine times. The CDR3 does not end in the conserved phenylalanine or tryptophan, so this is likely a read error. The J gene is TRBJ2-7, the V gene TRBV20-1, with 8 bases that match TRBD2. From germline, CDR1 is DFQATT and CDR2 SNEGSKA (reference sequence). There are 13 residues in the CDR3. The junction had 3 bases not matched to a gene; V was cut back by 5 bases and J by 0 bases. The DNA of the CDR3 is TGCAGTGCTGATACTAGCGGCTCCTACGAGCAGTACCTC. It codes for CSADTSGSYEQYL.